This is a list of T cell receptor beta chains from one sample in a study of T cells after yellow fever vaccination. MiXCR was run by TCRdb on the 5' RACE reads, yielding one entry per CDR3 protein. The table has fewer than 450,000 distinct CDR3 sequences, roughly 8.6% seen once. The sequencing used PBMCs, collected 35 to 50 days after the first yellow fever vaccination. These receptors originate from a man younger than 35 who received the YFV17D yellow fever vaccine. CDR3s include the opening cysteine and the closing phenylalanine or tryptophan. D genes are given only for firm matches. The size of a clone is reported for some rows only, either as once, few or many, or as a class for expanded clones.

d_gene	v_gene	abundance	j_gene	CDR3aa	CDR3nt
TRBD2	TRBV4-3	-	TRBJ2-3	CASSQDHSGGVYTQYF	TGCGCCAGCAGCCAAGATCATAGCGGGGGGGTGTATACGCAGTATTTT
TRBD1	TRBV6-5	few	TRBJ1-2	CASSYTLTGNYGYTF	TGTGCCAGCAGTTACACCCTGACAGGGAACTATGGCTACACCTTC
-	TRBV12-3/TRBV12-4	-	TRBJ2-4	CASSLLGYIQYF	TGTGCCAGCAGTTTGTTAGGGTACATTCAGTACTTC
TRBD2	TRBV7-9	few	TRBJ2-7	CASTRLASYEQYF	TGTGCCAGCACCCGACTAGCCTCCTACGAGCAGTACTTC
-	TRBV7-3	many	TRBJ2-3	CASSLKVQPDTQYF	TGTGCCAGCAGCTTAAAGGTCCAGCCAGATACGCAGTATTTT
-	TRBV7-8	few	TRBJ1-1	CASSFKLVANTEAFF	TGTGCCAGCAGCTTTAAGCTGGTGGCGAACACTGAAGCTTTCTTT
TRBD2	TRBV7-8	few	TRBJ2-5	CASSFRLAGAEETQYF	TGTGCCAGCAGCTTTCGACTAGCGGGGGCCGAAGAGACCCAGTACTTC
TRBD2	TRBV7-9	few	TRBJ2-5	CASSSTGTSKETQYF	TGTGCCAGCAGCTCGACCGGGACTAGCAAAGAGACCCAGTACTTC
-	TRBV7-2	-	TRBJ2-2	CASSSIPGHNTGELFF	TGTGCCAGCAGCTCGATCCCGGGCCATAACACCGGGGAGCTGTTTTTT
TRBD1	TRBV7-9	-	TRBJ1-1	CASSLPGQGEGTEAFF	TGTGCCAGCAGCTTGCCGGGACAGGGGGAAGGAACTGAAGCTTTCTTT
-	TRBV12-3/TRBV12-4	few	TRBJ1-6	CASTDTRSGSPLHF	TGTGCCAGCACCGATACTCGATCCGGTTCACCCCTCCACTTT
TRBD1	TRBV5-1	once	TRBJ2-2	CASNYLTGTGELFF	TGCGCCAGCAACTACTTGACAGGGACCGGGGAGCTGTTTTTT
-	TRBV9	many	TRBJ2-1	CASSVGVGADEQFF	TGTGCCAGCAGCGTAGGGGTGGGGGCAGATGAGCAGTTCTTC
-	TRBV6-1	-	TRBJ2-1	CASRTSGPYNEQFF	TGTGCCAGCAGGACCTCGGGCCCCTACAATGAGCAGTTCTTC
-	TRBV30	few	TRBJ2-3	CAWGPGADTQYF	TGTGCCTGGGGGCCGGGGGCGGATACGCAGTATTTT
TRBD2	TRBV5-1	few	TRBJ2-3	CASSKLAGGTDTQYF	TGCGCCAGCAGCAAACTAGCGGGGGGAACAGATACGCAGTATTTT
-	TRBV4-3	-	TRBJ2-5	CATPDLPQETQYF	TGCGCCACCCCAGACTTGCCACAAGAGACCCAGTACTTC